Below, 26 T cell receptor beta chains from the same sample are listed, as sequenced in a study of cytomegalovirus exposure and HLA in healthy donors. Primers for the PCR totalled 60 Vbeta and 13 Jbeta. Sequenced by immunoSEQ multiplex PCR; TCRdb stores in-frame clones only, minus some. The sample holds approximately 190,000 clones, around four fifths seen once. Material: PBMCs. The receptors were sampled from a man aged 40-50 years in good health and CMV-seropositive.

This chain joins TRBV18 and TRBJ2-7; D might be TRBD2 (6 bases). The V end lost 6 bases, the J end lost 5 bases, and 20 bases lay between the germline ends. Germline V gene lookup returns CDR1 KGHSH and CDR2 LQKENI. The CDR3 length is 15 residues. CDR3: CASSPPGLNRDEQYF. Here the CDR3 DNA reads TGTGCCAGCTCCCCGCCGGGACTCAACCGGGACGAGCAGTACTTC.

This sequence joins TRBV5-1 and TRBJ2-3, with 10 positions matching TRBD2. This CDR3 spans 14 amino acids. Germline lookup yields CDR1 SGHRS and CDR2 YFSETQ. V lost 5 bases, J lost 3 bases, and 3 bases stayed unmatched. CDR3 sequence: CASSSLAGTDTQYF. DNA of the CDR3: TGCGCCAGCAGTTCACTAGCGGGGACAGATACGCAGTATTTT.

This rearrangement joins TRBV4-2 to TRBJ2-1; the match to TRBD2 covers 10 bases. CDR1 and CDR2 from the germline V gene are LGHNA and YNFKEQ. The CDR3 is 17 amino acids. Trimming took 3 bases from V and 0 from J; bases not matched to a gene: 5. CDR3 loop: CASSHASGSYSYNEQFF. In nucleotides, the CDR3 is TGTGCCAGCAGCCATGCTAGCGGGAGCTACTCCTACAATGAGCAGTTCTTC.

The J gene is TRBJ2-1, the V gene TRBV6-4; 9 bases are a match to TRBD1. The CDR3 contains 15 residues. The germline V gene encodes CDR1 MRHNA and CDR2 SNTAGT. Trimming cost V 7 bases and J 5 bases; bases outside gene matches: 9. CDR3 DNA: TGTGCCAGCACTGATCCGGGACAGGGTCACAATGAGCAGTTCTTC. Translating it yields CASTDPGQGHNEQFF.

This clone was seen a few times. The chain is built from TRBV28 and TRBJ1-4; 7 nucleotides match TRBD1. There are 16 residues in the CDR3. Germline V gene data show CDR1 as MDHEN and CDR2 as SYDVKM. V gave up 8 bases and J gave up 3 bases; unmatched junction bases: 12. The CDR3 DNA sequence: TGTGCCAGCTCCCGGGACAGTCTAGTTGCTAATGAAAAACTGTTTTTT. Translated: CASSRDSLVANEKLFF.

The chain is built from TRBV11-2 and TRBJ1-1; no reliable D call. CDR3 length equals 13 residues. V lost 4 bases and J 1 base, leaving 7 bases between the germline ends. Germline CDR1 and CDR2: SGHAT and FQNNGV. This CDR3 is CASSSQQNTEAFF. The CDR3 coding sequence is TGTGCCAGCAGCTCACAACAGAACACTGAAGCTTTCTTT.

Regarding this clone: An end of the junction differs from the germline gene, which may be a read error. The V call is TRBV6-1, the J call TRBJ1-4, with 7 bases identical to TRBD1. The germline V gene encodes CDR1 MNHNS and CDR2 SASEGT. The CDR3 has 16 residues. Here the CDR3 reads CASREGTALHRAKLFF. CDR3 DNA sequence: TGTGCCAGCAGGGAAGGGACAGCCCTCCATAGGGCAAAACTGTTTTTT.

The chain employs TRBV5-1 and TRBJ1-1; D perhaps matches TRBD1 (6 bases). Germline loops: CDR1 SGHRS, CDR2 YFSETQ. Trimming took off 4 bases at V and 0 bases at J, with 13 bases between the two ends. The CDR3 consists of 15 residues. Here the CDR3 reads CASSIQGLMNTEAFF. CDR3 coding DNA: TGCGCCAGCAGCATACAGGGCCTTATGAACACTGAAGCTTTCTTT.

This clone was counted only a few times. Other DNA sequences within the sample encode an identical CDR3. V is TRBV9 and J is TRBJ1-1; D possibly corresponds to TRBD1 (5 bases). V lost 0 bases and J 1 base, leaving 10 bases between the germline ends. Looked up from germline, CDR1 is SGDLS and CDR2 is YYNGEE. The CDR3 contains 15 residues. CDR3 nucleotide sequence: TGTGCCAGCAGCGTAGCTAGTGGGGCGAACACTGAAGCTTTCTTT. This translates into CASSVASGANTEAFF. Filled out from reference TRBV9 and TRBJ1-1, the complete variable domain reads DSGVTQTPKHLITATGQRVTLRCSPRSGDLSVYWYQQSLDQGLQFLIQYYNGEERAKGNILERFSAQQFPDLHSELNLSSLELGDSALYFCASSVASGANTEAFFGQGTRLTVV.

The V call is TRBV6-5, the J call TRBJ2-2, with TRBD1 matching 7 bases. Germline V lookup: CDR1 MNHEY, CDR2 SVGAGI. CDR3 length: 15 residues. Trimming at V came to 6 bases and at J to 0 bases, leaving 4 bases not matched to a gene. The DNA for the CDR3 is TGTGCCAGCAGGAGGGACAGTTCGAACACCGGGGAGCTGTTTTTT. It specifies CASRRDSSNTGELFF.

V gene TRBV7-8 combines with J gene TRBJ2-6; TRBD2 agrees at 10 bases. Germline V CDR1 and CDR2: SGHVS, FQNEAQ. The CDR3 contains 19 residues. J lost 4 bases, V lost 1 base, and 10 bases had no gene match. The CDR3 reads CASSLVGLAGALGANVLTF. CDR3 nucleotides: TGTGCCAGCAGCTTAGTTGGGCTAGCGGGAGCTTTAGGGGCCAACGTCCTGACTTTC.

The chain recombines TRBV9 with TRBJ2-1; D is ambiguous. V was clipped by 8 bases and J by 0 bases, with 9 bases between them. This CDR3 spans 13 amino acids. From germline, CDR1 is SGDLS and CDR2 YYNGEE. The CDR3 DNA reads TGTGCCAGTTCCCCGAGCTCCTACAATGAGCAGTTCTTC. As protein: CASSPSSYNEQFF.

This chain connects TRBV27 to TRBJ2-7; 12 bases align to TRBD2. Per the germline V gene, CDR1 is MNHEY and CDR2 is SMNVEV (reference sequence). V trimming: 0 bases; J trimming: 6 bases; junction bases outside the gene matches: 3. The CDR3 extends over 15 amino acids. Here the CDR3 reads CASSLSRLAGVEQYF. CDR3 nucleotides: TGTGCCAGCAGTTTATCGAGACTAGCGGGAGTCGAGCAGTACTTC.

The rearrangement joins TRBV29-1 to TRBJ1-3; D gene uncertain. The V gene's germline CDR1 is SQVTM and CDR2 ANQGSEA. The V end was cut by 0 bases, the J end by 4 bases, with 13 bases between. The CDR3 totals 15 residues. CDR3 in amino acids: CSVEDPGDQGNTIYF. The CDR3 nucleotides are TGCAGCGTTGAAGATCCCGGGGATCAAGGAAACACCATATATTTT.

Notes on this clone: Other nucleotide sequences from this sample produce the same CDR3. The J gene is TRBJ1-1, the V gene TRBV5-5; 8 positions match TRBD1. CDR1 is SGHKS, CDR2 YYEKEE, per germline (reference sequence). V was clipped by 4 bases and J by 3 bases; unmatched bases: 2. CDR3 length: 13 amino acids. CDR3 in amino acids: CASSLTGDTEAFF. The DNA for the CDR3 is TGTGCCAGCAGCCTGACAGGGGACACTGAAGCTTTCTTT.

The rearrangement joins TRBV11-2 to TRBJ2-3; D not resolved. The germline gives CDR1 SGHAT, CDR2 FQNNGV. V was pared by 4 bases and J by 4 bases, with 3 bases between. CDR3 length: 11 residues. The CDR3 here is CASSSSDTQYF. The CDR3 coding sequence is TGTGCCAGCAGCTCGTCAGATACGCAGTATTTT.

The chain links TRBV6-5 to TRBJ1-2; 7 nucleotides agree with TRBD1. The CDR3 covers 14 residues. J was trimmed by 4 bases and V by 7 bases; bases with no gene match: 9. The V gene's germline CDR1 is MNHEY and CDR2 SVGAGI. The CDR3: CASTGRQGGYGYTF. CDR3 coding DNA: TGTGCCAGCACCGGACGACAGGGCGGCTATGGCTACACCTTC.

This chain joins TRBV4-3 and TRBJ2-3; 9 bases fit TRBD2. This CDR3 region has 16 residues. V was pared by 4 bases and J by 4 bases, with 9 bases of the junction left unmatched. The germline gives CDR1 LGHNA, CDR2 YSLEER. For the CDR3, the DNA is TGCGCCAGCAGCCCCAGGGCGGGAGGGCCTGCAGATACGCAGTATTTT. It encodes CASSPRAGGPADTQYF.

The J gene is TRBJ2-1, the V gene TRBV7-9, with 7 nucleotides matching TRBD1. The CDR3 contains 14 residues. The germline gives CDR1 SEHNR, CDR2 FQNEAQ (reference sequence). V lost 8 bases, J lost 1 base, and 5 bases stayed unmatched. CDR3 residues: CASRWTGSYNEQFF. The CDR3 bases are TGTGCCAGCCGATGGACAGGTTCCTACAATGAGCAGTTCTTC.

The genes are TRBV6-1 and TRBJ2-7, with D maybe TRBD2 (6 bases). The CDR3 runs to 15 residues. V lost 4 bases and J lost 1, with 14 bases in between. Germline CDR1 and CDR2: MNHNS and SASEGT. The CDR3, as DNA: TGTGCCAGCAGTGGCGTAGCGGCTAATTCCTACGAGCAGTACTTC. This codes for CASSGVAANSYEQYF.

This clone has only one observation. The chain is built from TRBV15 and TRBJ2-5; TRBD1 agrees at 7 bases. The CDR3 covers 15 residues. V gave up 1 base and J gave up 4 bases; unmatched junction bases: 6. Germline V gene sequence: CDR1 LNHNV, CDR2 YYDKDF (reference sequence). CDR3 residues: CATSRVQGGTETQYF. The CDR3 coding sequence is TGTGCCACCAGCAGAGTCCAAGGGGGCACAGAGACCCAGTACTTC.

The J gene is TRBJ1-2, the V gene TRBV6-4, with no clear D. Germline V gives CDR1 MRHNA, CDR2 SNTAGT. V shed 3 bases and J shed 4 bases, with 9 bases lying between them. The CDR3 runs 13 residues. The CDR3 reads CASSEVGSYGYTF. In DNA, the CDR3 is TGTGCCAGCAGTGAAGTCGGTTCCTATGGCTACACCTTC.

The CDR3: CASSDTTEAFF. The CDR3 DNA sequence: TGCGCCAGCAGTGACACCACTGAAGCTTTCTTT. The chain employs TRBV5-1 and TRBJ1-1, with D uncertain. Trimming cost V 5 bases and J 4 bases, with 6 bases left between them. Germline CDR1 and CDR2: SGHRS and YFSETQ. This CDR3 has 11 amino acids.

V and J are TRBV9 and TRBJ2-7, with TRBD1 matching over 7 bases. The CDR3 spans 14 residues. CDR1 and CDR2 from the germline V gene are SGDLS and YYNGEE. J was trimmed by 5 bases and V by 3 bases; bases with no gene match: 8. CDR3 in amino acids: CASSGDRQGNEQYF. The CDR3 DNA reads as TGTGCCAGCAGCGGGGATCGACAGGGAAACGAGCAGTACTTC.

The J gene is TRBJ1-1, the V gene TRBV18; 7 bases map to TRBD1. The CDR3 covers 16 residues. The V segment lost 2 bases and the J segment 0 bases; nucleotides outside the gene matches: 6. Germline V lookup: CDR1 KGHSH, CDR2 LQKENI. CDR3 sequence: CASSPDDRVMNTEAFF. The CDR3 DNA sequence: TGTGCCAGCTCACCAGATGACAGGGTAATGAACACTGAAGCTTTCTTT.

In this sample, this clone turned up a few times. The chain links TRBV7-8 to TRBJ2-5; D remains ambiguous. The germline CDR1 and CDR2 sequences are SGHVS and FQNEAQ. This CDR3 region has 12 residues. V lost 0 bases, J lost 4 bases, and 3 bases lay in between. Written as DNA, the CDR3 is TGTGCCAGCAGCTTAGCGAGAGAGACCCAGTACTTC. Protein: CASSLARETQYF.